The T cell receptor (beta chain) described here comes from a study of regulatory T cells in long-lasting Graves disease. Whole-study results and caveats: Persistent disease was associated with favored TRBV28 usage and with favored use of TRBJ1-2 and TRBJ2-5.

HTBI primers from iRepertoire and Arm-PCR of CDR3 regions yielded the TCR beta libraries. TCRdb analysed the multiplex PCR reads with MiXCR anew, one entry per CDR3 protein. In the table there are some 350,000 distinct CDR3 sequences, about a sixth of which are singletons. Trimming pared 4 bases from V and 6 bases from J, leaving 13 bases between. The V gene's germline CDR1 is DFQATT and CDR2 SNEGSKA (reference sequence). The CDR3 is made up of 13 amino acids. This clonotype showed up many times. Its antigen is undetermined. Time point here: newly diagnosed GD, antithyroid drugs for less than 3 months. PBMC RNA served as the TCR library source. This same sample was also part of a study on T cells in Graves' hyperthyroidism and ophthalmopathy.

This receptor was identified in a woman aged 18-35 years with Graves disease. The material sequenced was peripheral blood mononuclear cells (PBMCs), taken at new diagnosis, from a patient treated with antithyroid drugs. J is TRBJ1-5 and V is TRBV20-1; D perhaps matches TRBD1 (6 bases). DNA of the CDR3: TGCAGTGCTAAAAACGAAGGGGGTCAGCCCCAGCATTTT. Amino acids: CSAKNEGGQPQHF.